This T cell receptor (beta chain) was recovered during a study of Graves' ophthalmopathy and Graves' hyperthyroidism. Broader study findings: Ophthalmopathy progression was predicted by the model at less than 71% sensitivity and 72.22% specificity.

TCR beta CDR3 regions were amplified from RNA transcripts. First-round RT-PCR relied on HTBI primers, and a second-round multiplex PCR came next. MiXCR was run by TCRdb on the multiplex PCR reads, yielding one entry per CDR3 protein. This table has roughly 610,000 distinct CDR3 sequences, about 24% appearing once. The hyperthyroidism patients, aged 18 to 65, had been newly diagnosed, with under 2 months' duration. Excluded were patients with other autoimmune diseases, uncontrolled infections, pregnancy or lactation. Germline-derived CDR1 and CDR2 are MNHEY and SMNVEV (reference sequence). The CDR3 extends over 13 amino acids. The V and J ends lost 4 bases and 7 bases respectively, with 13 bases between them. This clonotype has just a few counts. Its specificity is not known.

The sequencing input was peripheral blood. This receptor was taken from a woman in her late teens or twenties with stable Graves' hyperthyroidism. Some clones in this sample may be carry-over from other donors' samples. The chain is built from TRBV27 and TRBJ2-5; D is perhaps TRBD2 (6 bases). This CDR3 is CASSSSGVATQYF. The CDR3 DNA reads TGTGCCAGCAGTTCCTCGGGAGTTGCGACCCAGTACTTC.